The sequence of this T cell receptor (beta chain) was determined in a study of T-cell reconstitution after alpha-beta-depleted transplantation in children. Overall study findings and caveats: It was reported that alpha-beta T cells came from several hundred expanded graft clones (about two months after transplant). Some patients showed high day-60 TCRbeta diversity, which derived from surviving recipient T cells and thymic progenitors. T-cell numbers and diversity, one year after transplant, stemmed largely from T cells that were newly produced.

Notes on this clonotype: Its antigen is unknown.

V was trimmed by 2 bases and J by 8 bases, leaving 20 bases between them. The CDR3 is 16 amino acids. Germline lookup yields CDR1 LNHNV and CDR2 YYDKDF (reference sequence). TCRbeta library preparation incorporated unique molecular identifiers. MiXCR, run by TCRdb on the PCR reads, gives a single entry per CDR3 protein. The sample lists 90,000 to 100,000 distinct CDR3 sequences, roughly a quarter seen once, with 20% to 25% in the top ten. The sequencing here drew on PBMCs, taken before TCRalphabeta/CD19-depleted stem cell transplant. This TCR came from a boy aged 2 to 10 with acute lymphoblastic leukemia, due to receive a stem cell transplant. V and J are TRBV15 and TRBJ2-3; D remains ambiguous. The CDR3 DNA is TGTGCCACCAGCAGAAGCAGACAAGCCCTCATCGGTACGCAGTATTTT. Translated, it gives CATSRSRQALIGTQYF.